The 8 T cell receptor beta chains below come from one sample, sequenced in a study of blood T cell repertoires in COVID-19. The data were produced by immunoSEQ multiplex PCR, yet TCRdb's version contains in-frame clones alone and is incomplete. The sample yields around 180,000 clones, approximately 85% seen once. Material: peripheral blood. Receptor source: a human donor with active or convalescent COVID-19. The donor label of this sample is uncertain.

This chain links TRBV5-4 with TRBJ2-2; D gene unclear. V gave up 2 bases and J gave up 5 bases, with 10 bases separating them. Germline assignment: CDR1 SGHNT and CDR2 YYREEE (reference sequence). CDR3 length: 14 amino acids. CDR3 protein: CASSLPTRTGELFF. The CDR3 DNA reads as TGTGCCAGCAGCTTACCGACGAGGACCGGGGAGCTGTTTTTT. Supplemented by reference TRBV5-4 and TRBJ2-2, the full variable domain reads ETGVTQSPTHLIKTRGQQVTLRCSSQSGHNTVSWYQQALGQGPQFIFQYYREEENGRGNFPPRFSGLQFPNYSSELNVNALELDDSALYLCASSLPTRTGELFFGEGSRLTVL.

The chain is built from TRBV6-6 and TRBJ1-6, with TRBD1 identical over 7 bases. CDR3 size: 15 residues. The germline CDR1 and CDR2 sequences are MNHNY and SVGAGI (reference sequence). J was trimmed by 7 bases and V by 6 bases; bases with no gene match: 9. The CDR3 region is CASSLTGTANSPLHF. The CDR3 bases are TGTGCCAGCAGCCTCACCGGGACAGCCAATTCACCCCTCCACTTT.

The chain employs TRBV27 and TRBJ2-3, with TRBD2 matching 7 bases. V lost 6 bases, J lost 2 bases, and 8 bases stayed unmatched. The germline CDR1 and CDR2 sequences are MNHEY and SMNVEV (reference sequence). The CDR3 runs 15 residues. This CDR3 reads CASRSSGPITDTQYF. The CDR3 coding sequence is TGTGCCAGCAGATCTAGCGGACCGATCACAGATACGCAGTATTTT.

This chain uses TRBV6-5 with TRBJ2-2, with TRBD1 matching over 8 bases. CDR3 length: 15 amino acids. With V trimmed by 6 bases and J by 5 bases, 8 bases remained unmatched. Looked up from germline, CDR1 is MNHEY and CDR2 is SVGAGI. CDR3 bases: TGTGCCAGCAGGGTACCAGGGGGCAGGACCGGGGAGCTGTTTTTT. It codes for CASRVPGGRTGELFF.

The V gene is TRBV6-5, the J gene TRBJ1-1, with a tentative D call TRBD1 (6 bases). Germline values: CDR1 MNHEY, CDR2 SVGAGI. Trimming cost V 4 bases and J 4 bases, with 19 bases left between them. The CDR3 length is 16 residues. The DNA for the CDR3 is TGTGCCAGCAGTTCAGTCCCAGGGGTTATGGTCACTGAAGCTTTCTTT. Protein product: CASSSVPGVMVTEAFF.

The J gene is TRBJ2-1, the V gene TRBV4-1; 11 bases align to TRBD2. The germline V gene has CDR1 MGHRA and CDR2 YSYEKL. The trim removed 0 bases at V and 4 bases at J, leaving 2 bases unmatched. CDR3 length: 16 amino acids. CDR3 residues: CASSQDGLAGYNEQFF. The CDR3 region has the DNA TGCGCCAGCAGCCAAGACGGACTAGCGGGTTACAATGAGCAGTTCTTC.

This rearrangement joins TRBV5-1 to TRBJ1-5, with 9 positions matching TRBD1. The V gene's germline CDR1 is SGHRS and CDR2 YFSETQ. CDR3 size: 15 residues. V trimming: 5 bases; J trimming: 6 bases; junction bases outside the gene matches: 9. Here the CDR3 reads CASREGQGSTQPQHF. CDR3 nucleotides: TGCGCCAGCAGGGAGGGACAGGGTTCCACTCAGCCCCAGCATTTT.

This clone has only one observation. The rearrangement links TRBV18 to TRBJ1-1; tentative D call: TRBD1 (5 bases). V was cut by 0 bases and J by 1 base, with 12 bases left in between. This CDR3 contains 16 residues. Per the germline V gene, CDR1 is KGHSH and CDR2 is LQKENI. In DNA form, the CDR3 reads TGTGCCAGCTCACCACCGTACGGGGGTCAGAACACTGAAGCTTTCTTT. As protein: CASSPPYGGQNTEAFF.